This T cell receptor beta chain is from a study of T cells in localized non-small cell lung cancer. Comment on this clone: The antigen remains unidentified.

Measured with immunoSEQ multiplex PCR; TCRdb has only the in-frame clones, and not every one. Found here are about 57,000 clones, 91% of them singletons; the top ten hold just under 20%. Study-wide results and limits: T cell clonality was highest in uninvolved adjacent lung, above tumor. Longer overall survival was associated with a higher density of T cells in the blood. The study detected a median roughly 61 of the top 100 tumor clones in adjacent lung.

This CDR3 has 15 residues. V lost 3 bases and J lost 5; bases outside the gene matches: 7. From germline, CDR1 is MNHEY and CDR2 SMNVEV (reference sequence). The sequence was obtained from a man aged 35-69 years with stage I lung adenocarcinoma. Here the sequenced sample was peripheral blood, taken before any cancer treatment. The chain is built from TRBV27 and TRBJ2-1; 7 bases fit TRBD1. CDR3: CASSFGDSTNNEQFF. The CDR3 nucleotides are TGTGCCAGCAGTTTTGGGGACAGCACTAACAATGAGCAGTTCTTC.